The 19 T cell receptor beta chains below all came from one sample that was sequenced in a study of blood T cell repertoires in COVID-19 (dated by TCRdb to 2020 to 2022). Library prep was done by the immunoSEQ multiplex PCR assay. TCRdb re-hosts the immuneACCESS table, in-frame sequences only. Its copies lack some clones; in the studies checked, an unresolved V gene accounts for under half of them, and the cause for the rest is not known. This sample gives 150,000 or so clones in total; roughly four fifths of them show up just once. Around 1.5% of the sample belongs to the ten largest clones. The sequencing input was peripheral blood. These receptors were collected from a man aged 80 or over with acute or convalescent COVID-19.

The CDR3 bases are TGTGCCAGCTTCCCCCGAGGACAGAACACCGGGGAGCTGTTTTTT. This translates into CASFPRGQNTGELFF. The chain employs TRBV27 and TRBJ2-2, with D possibly matching TRBD1 (5 bases). This CDR3 is built from 15 residues. The V gene's germline CDR1 is MNHEY and CDR2 SMNVEV (reference sequence). V shed 8 bases and J shed 1 base, with 14 bases lying between them.

J is TRBJ1-2 and V is TRBV3-1 (or the pseudogene TRBV3-2), with TRBD1 matching 11 bases. The V and J ends lost 3 bases and 4 bases, in that order; junction bases with no gene match: 4. CDR3 length: 15 amino acids. CDR1 and CDR2 (germline): LGHDT, YNNKEL (reference sequence). Here the CDR3 reads CASSHGTGGIYGYTF. In DNA, the CDR3 is TGTGCCAGCAGCCACGGGACAGGGGGAATCTATGGCTACACCTTC.

This clone appeared a single time. The V call is TRBV6-2 or TRBV6-3, the J call TRBJ1-2; possibly TRBD1 for D (5 bases). The CDR3 covers 13 residues. Trimming removed 0 bases from V and 7 bases from J, with 9 bases in between. CDR1 and CDR2 from the germline V gene are MNHEY and SVGEGT. CDR3 bases: TGTGCCAGCAGTTACTCGGGGGGAAGTGGCTACACCTTC. This translates into CASSYSGGSGYTF.

CDR3 sequence reads: CASSPGLATYEQYF. The CDR3, as DNA: TGTGCCAGCAGCCCGGGACTAGCTACCTACGAGCAGTACTTC. The chain combines TRBV5-4 with TRBJ2-7; TRBD2 matches at 9 bases. The CDR3 loop spans 14 amino acids. CDR1 and CDR2 (germline): SGHNT, YYREEE (reference sequence). After removal of 4 bases from V and 2 bases from J, the junction contained 4 bases not matched to a gene. Full variable domain (remainder filled in from reference TRBV5-4 and TRBJ2-7): ETGVTQSPTHLIKTRGQQVTLRCSSQSGHNTVSWYQQALGQGPQFIFQYYREEENGRGNFPPRFSGLQFPNYSSELNVNALELDDSALYLCASSPGLATYEQYFGPGTRLTVT.

This clone has just one count. V usage is TRBV2 and J usage is TRBJ2-3, with D tentatively TRBD1 (5 bases). CDR3 size: 15 residues. V was clipped by 1 base and J by 8 bases, with 16 bases between them. Per the germline V gene, CDR1 is SNHLY and CDR2 is FYNNEI. Here the CDR3 DNA reads TGTGCCAGCAGTGAAGGTGGGGCGCGATCCGGTACGCAGTATTTT. It encodes CASSEGGARSGTQYF. Based on the CDR3 plus reference TRBV2 and TRBJ2-3, the full variable domain is EPEVTQTPSHQVTQMGQEVILRCVPISNHLYFYWYRQILGQKVEFLVSFYNNEISEKSEIFDDQFSVERPDGSNFTLKIRSTKLEDSAMYFCASSEGGARSGTQYFGPGTRLTVL.

This sequence joins TRBV30 and TRBJ2-7; D might be TRBD1 (6 bases). V was cut by 5 bases and J by 2 bases, with 13 bases left in between. The CDR3 contains 13 residues. Germline CDR1 GTSNPN, CDR2 SVGIG (reference sequence). The CDR3 DNA sequence: TGTGCCTGGGAGGGACAAGGGGCCTACGAGCAGTACTTC. This codes for CAWEGQGAYEQYF.

This chain connects TRBV3-1 (or the pseudogene TRBV3-2) to TRBJ2-5, with D maybe TRBD2 (6 bases). Germline V lookup: CDR1 LGHDT, CDR2 YNNKEL (reference sequence). V gave up 3 bases and J gave up 4 bases, with 18 bases separating them. The CDR3 spans 16 residues. CDR3 bases: TGTGCCAGCAGCCATAGTGTCCGGGGGTTCCCAGAGACCCAGTACTTC. It translates to CASSHSVRGFPETQYF.

This clone was found a few times. The chain links TRBV3-1 (or the pseudogene TRBV3-2) to TRBJ1-2; 7 bases are shared with TRBD1. V shed 0 bases, J shed 3 bases, and the junction held 4 bases outside the gene matches. The CDR3 is made up of 15 amino acids. Germline CDR1 is LGHDT and CDR2 is YNNKEL (reference sequence). The CDR3 here is CASSQDKQGYYGYTF. CDR3 nucleotides: TGTGCCAGCAGCCAAGATAAACAGGGGTACTATGGCTACACCTTC.

The chain has TRBV5-5 and TRBJ2-3; 16 bases are a match to TRBD2. Germline CDR1 and CDR2: SGHKS and YYEKEE (reference sequence). The CDR3 runs 17 residues. Losses at the gene ends were 0 bases for V and 4 bases for J; bases not matched to a gene: 2. The CDR3 spells CASSLVGTSGGADTQYF. CDR3 bases: TGTGCCAGCAGCTTGGTAGGGACTAGCGGGGGGGCAGATACGCAGTATTTT. Full variable domain (remainder filled in from reference TRBV5-5 and TRBJ2-3): DAGVTQSPTHLIKTRGQQVTLRCSPISGHKSVSWYQQVLGQGPQFIFQYYEKEERGRGNFPDRFSARQFPNYSSELNVNALLLGDSALYLCASSLVGTSGGADTQYFGPGTRLTVL.

CDR3 amino acids: CASSSHSTGNYGYTF. DNA for the CDR3: TGTGCCAGCAGTTCTCACTCGACAGGAAACTATGGCTACACCTTC. The chain employs TRBV28 and TRBJ1-2, with D perhaps matching TRBD1 (6 bases). CDR1 MDHEN and CDR2 SYDVKM come from the germline V gene. V gave up 4 bases and J gave up 2 bases, with 14 bases separating them. CDR3 size: 15 residues.

The J gene is TRBJ1-5, the V gene TRBV7-2, with D uncertain. The germline V and J ends were trimmed by 3 bases and 3 bases, with 9 bases remaining between them. The CDR3 sequence is 14 residues long. Germline values: CDR1 SGHTA, CDR2 FQGNSA. CDR3 protein: CASSFTHNNQPQHF. Here the CDR3 DNA reads TGTGCCAGCAGCTTCACGCACAACAATCAGCCCCAGCATTTT.

The V call is TRBV7-8, the J call TRBJ2-3, with 9 bases lining up with TRBD2. J lost 2 bases, V lost 4 bases, and 7 bases had no gene match. The CDR3 is 16 residues long. Germline lookup yields CDR1 SGHVS and CDR2 FQNEAQ. In nucleotides, the CDR3 is TGTGCCAGCAGCTCGGCGATAGCGGGGGCCACAGATACGCAGTATTTT. Protein product: CASSSAIAGATDTQYF.

This clone was recorded only once. This chain uses TRBV7-2 with TRBJ2-5, with 8 positions matching TRBD1. This CDR3 has 14 residues. The J segment lost 5 bases and the V segment lost 1 base, leaving 3 bases of the junction unmatched. Germline V gives CDR1 SGHTA, CDR2 FQGNSA. The CDR3, as DNA: TGTGCCAGCAGCTTAGGGACAGGGAGGGAGACCCAGTACTTC. Translated, it gives CASSLGTGRETQYF.

The chain couples TRBV19 to TRBJ2-1; no definite D call. Trimming took off 7 bases at V and 0 bases at J, with 13 bases between the two ends. Germline-derived CDR1 and CDR2 are LNHDA and SQIVND (reference sequence). The CDR3 has 15 amino acids. DNA for the CDR3: TGTGCCAGTACAATACAGTTTAGCTCCTACAATGAGCAGTTCTTC. This sequence encodes CASTIQFSSYNEQFF. Based on the CDR3 plus reference TRBV19 and TRBJ2-1, the full variable domain is DGGITQSPKYLFRKEGQNVTLSCEQNLNHDAMYWYRQDPGQGLRLIYYSQIVNDFQKGDIAEGYSVSREKKESFPLTVTSAQKNPTAFYLCASTIQFSSYNEQFFGPGTRLTVL.

The V gene is TRBV6-5, the J gene TRBJ1-5; D is unclear. Trimming pared 4 bases from V and 5 bases from J, leaving 9 bases between. The CDR3 has 13 amino acids. Per germline, CDR1 MNHEY and CDR2 SVGAGI. The CDR3 is CASSSLSYQPQHF. In nucleotides, the CDR3 is TGTGCCAGCAGTTCACTTTCCTATCAGCCCCAGCATTTT.

This sequence joins TRBV21-1 and TRBJ2-7; TRBD2 is taken as the D call from the table, unchecked against the DNA. TRBV21-1 is shown as a pseudogene. This CDR3 is built from 19 residues. The CDR3 loop reads CASSTLELAGGPGLYEQYV. The CDR3 DNA sequence: TGTGCCAGCAGCACCCTGGAACTAGCGGGGGGGCCGGGATTGTACGAGCAGTACGTC.

V usage is TRBV19 and J usage is TRBJ2-5, with 8 bases lining up with TRBD2. The CDR3 covers 16 residues. Germline trimming cut 2 bases from V and 5 bases from J; bases unmatched to any gene: 10. Per germline, CDR1 LNHDA and CDR2 SQIVND (reference sequence). The CDR3: CASSILAGSSRETQYF. DNA for the CDR3: TGTGCCAGTAGTATACTAGCGGGTTCCTCTAGGGAGACCCAGTACTTC.

This clone was seen a handful of times. This chain connects TRBV7-9 to TRBJ1-1; 7 positions agree with TRBD1. Germline values: CDR1 SEHNR, CDR2 FQNEAQ (reference sequence). This CDR3 comprises 15 residues. V gave up 5 bases and J gave up 1 base; unmatched junction bases: 7. The CDR3 spells CASSGGGTENTEAFF. CDR3 in DNA: TGTGCCAGCAGCGGCGGGGGGACAGAGAACACTGAAGCTTTCTTT.

The chain couples TRBV5-1 to TRBJ2-6; D gene unclear. The CDR3 sequence is 15 residues long. Germline V CDR1 and CDR2: SGHRS, YFSETQ. Deletions cut 1 base from V and 1 base from J, with 6 bases between. CDR3 region: CASSLLRSGANVLTF. The CDR3 nucleotides read TGCGCCAGCAGCTTGCTCAGATCTGGGGCCAACGTCCTGACTTTC.